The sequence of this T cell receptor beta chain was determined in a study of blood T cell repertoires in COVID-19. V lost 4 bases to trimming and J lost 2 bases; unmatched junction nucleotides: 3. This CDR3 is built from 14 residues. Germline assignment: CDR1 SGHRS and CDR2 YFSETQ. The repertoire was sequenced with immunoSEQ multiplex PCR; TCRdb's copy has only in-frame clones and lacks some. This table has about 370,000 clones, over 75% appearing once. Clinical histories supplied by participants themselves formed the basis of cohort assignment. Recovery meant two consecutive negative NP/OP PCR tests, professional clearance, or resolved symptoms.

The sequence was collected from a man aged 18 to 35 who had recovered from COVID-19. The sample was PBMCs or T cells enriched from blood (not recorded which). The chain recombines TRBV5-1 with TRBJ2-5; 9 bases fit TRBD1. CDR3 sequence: CASSTGTGQETQYF. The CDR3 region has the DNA TGCGCCAGCAGCACGGGGACAGGGCAAGAGACCCAGTACTTC.